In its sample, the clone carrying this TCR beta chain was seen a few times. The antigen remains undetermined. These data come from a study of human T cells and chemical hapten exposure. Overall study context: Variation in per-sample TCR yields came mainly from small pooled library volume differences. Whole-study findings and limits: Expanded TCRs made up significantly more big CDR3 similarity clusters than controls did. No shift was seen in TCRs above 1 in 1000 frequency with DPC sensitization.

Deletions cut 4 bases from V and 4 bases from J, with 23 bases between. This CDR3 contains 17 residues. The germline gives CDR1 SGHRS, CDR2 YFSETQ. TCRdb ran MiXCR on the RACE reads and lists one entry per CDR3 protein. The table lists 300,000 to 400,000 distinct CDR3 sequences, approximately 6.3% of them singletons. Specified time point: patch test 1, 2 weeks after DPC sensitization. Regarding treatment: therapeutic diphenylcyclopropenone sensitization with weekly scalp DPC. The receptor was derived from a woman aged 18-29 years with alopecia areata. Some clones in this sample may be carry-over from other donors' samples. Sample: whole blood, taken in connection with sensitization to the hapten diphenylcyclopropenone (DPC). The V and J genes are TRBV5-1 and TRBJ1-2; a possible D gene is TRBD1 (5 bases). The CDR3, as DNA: TGCGCCAGCAGCCTTGGACACCTTCCCGCGTCTGGCTATGGCTACACCTTC. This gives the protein CASSLGHLPASGYGYTF.